The entry that follows covers one T cell receptor (beta chain) sequence. The antigen remains unidentified. From germline, CDR1 is SNHLY and CDR2 FYNNEI. V was pared by 3 bases and J by 5 bases, with 11 bases between. This CDR3 comprises 13 residues. Repertoires were generated with immunoSEQ multiplex PCR, while TCRdb's copy carries only in-frame clones and drops some. The repertoire holds roughly 54,000 clones, with about 80% as singletons. The sort gate was single viable CD3+CD4+CD8-CD45RO+ cells for memory CD4+ T cells. The sample originates from a study of memory CD4+ T cells and cytomegalovirus serostatus. General study points: CD4+ memory repertoires contained about 40% of the roughly 160 reported CMV TCRbeta sequences.

This clonotype originated in an adult in good health and CMV-seronegative. The chain has TRBV2 and TRBJ2-7, with a possible D match to TRBD1 (6 bases). The sequenced sample was memory CD4+ T cells from blood. The CDR3 reads CASSDRGRNEQYF. In nucleotides, the CDR3 is TGTGCCAGCAGTGACAGGGGTAGGAACGAGCAGTACTTC.